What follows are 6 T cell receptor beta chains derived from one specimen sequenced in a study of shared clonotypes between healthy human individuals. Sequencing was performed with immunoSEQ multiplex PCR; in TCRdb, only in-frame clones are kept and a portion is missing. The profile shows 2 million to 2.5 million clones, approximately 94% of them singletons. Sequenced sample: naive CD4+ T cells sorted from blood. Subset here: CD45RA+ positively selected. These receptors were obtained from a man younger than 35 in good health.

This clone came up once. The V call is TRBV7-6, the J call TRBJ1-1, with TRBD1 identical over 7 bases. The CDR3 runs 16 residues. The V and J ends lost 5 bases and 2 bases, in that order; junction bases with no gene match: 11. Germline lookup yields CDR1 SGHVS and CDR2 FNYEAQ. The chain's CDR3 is CASSLKPTGANTEAFF. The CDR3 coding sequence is TGTGCCAGCAGCCTCAAACCCACAGGGGCCAACACTGAAGCTTTCTTT.

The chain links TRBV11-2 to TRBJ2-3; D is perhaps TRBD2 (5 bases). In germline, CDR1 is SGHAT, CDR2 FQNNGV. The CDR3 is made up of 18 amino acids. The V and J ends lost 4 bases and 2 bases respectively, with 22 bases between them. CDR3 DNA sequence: TGTGCCAGCAGCTCCCCCGGGGAACTCGTCTTCGCCACAGATACGCAGTATTTT. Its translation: CASSSPGELVFATDTQYF. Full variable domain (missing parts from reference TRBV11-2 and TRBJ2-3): EAGVAQSPRYKIIEKRQSVAFWCNPISGHATLYWYQQILGQGPKLLIQFQNNGVVDDSQLPKDRFSAERLKGVDSTLKIQPAKLEDSAVYLCASSSPGELVFATDTQYFGPGTRLTVL.

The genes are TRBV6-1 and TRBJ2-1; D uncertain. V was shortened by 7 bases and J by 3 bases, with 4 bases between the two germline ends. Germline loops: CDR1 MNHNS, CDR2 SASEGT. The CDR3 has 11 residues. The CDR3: CASTSYNEQFF. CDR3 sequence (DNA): TGTGCCAGCACTAGCTACAATGAGCAGTTCTTC.

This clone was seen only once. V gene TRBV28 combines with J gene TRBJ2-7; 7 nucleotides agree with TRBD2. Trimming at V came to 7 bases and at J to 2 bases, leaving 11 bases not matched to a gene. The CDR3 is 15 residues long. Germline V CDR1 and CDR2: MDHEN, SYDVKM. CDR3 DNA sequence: TGTGCCAGCACCTCGGCGGGGGAACACCCCTACGAGCAGTACTTC. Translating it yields CASTSAGEHPYEQYF.

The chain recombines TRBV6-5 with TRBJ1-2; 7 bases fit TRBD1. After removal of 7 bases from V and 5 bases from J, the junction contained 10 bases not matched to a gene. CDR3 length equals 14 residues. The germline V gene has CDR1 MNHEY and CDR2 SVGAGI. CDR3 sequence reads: CASTRDSNPYGYTF. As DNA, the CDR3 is TGTGCCAGCACACGGGACAGTAATCCGTATGGCTACACCTTC.

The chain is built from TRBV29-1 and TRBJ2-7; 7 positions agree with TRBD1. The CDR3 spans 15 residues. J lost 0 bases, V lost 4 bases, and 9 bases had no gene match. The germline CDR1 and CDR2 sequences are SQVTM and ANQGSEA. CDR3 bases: TGCAGCGTTGCCGACTTAGACAGGGACTCCTACGAGCAGTACTTC. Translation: CSVADLDRDSYEQYF.